This TCR beta chain was identified in a study of molecular identifiers for immune sequencing clone quantification. Study-level points and caveats: Clones above 20 RNA copies contained over 99% of effector molecules and under 1% of naive molecules.

Germline loops: CDR1 PRHDT, CDR2 FYEKMQ (reference sequence). V trimming: 1 base; J trimming: 8 bases; junction bases outside the gene matches: 3. The CDR3 length is 14 residues. In TCRdb, the PCR reads were re-called with MiXCR into one record per CDR3 protein. This table holds 350,000 or so distinct CDR3 sequences, 20% to 25% found once. This clonotype was picked up a small number of times. Its antigen is undetermined. The TCR comes from a human donor in good health. Some libraries in this study had Jurkat cell RNA spiked in. The sequencing input was naive CD8+ T cells from blood, with Jurkat cell RNA spiked in. Subset described: FACS-sorted CD8+CD4-CCR7+CD45RA+ naive T cells. The chain combines TRBV13 with TRBJ2-1; 9 nucleotides line up with TRBD2. CDR3 region: CASSLEGGGDEQFF. As DNA, the CDR3 is TGTGCCAGCAGCTTAGAGGGCGGGGGGGATGAGCAGTTCTTC.